This T cell receptor (beta chain) is drawn from a study of blood T cell repertoires in COVID-19. About the research overall: Sites across the United States, Italy and Spain contributed samples from acute and convalescent COVID-19. T cells, B-cell-depleted T cells, or PBMCs provided the cDNA or gDNA that served as material.

Authors' methods: The assay estimated nucleated cells by amplifying reference gene primers. Sequenced by immunoSEQ multiplex PCR; TCRdb stores in-frame clones only, minus some. The V and J calls and clone size were taken over from that table, and D and trimming were inferred from the DNA. The repertoire holds tens of thousands of clones, with under 95% as singletons. This TCR was sampled from a human donor with active COVID-19. The donor label of this sample is uncertain. Material for sequencing was peripheral blood.

CDR3 in DNA: TGCGCCAGCGGAGCGGGAACAAAGTATTCCACAGATACGCAGTATTTT. It codes for CASGAGTKYSTDTQYF. This chain uses TRBV5-1 with TRBJ2-3, with 7 bases lining up with TRBD2. V shed 7 bases, J shed 2 bases, and the junction held 13 bases outside the gene matches. Germline-derived CDR1 and CDR2 are SGHRS and YFSETQ. The CDR3 loop spans 16 amino acids.